One sample yielded the 18 T cell receptor beta chains listed below, sequenced in a study of T cell responses to AZD1222 COVID-19 vaccine. TCRdb's table, derived via immunoSEQ multiplex PCR, lists solely in-frame clones and lacks some. Of some 200,000 clones in the sample, roughly 94% were seen once. Sequenced material: peripheral blood, taken 28 days after the second dose of the MenACWY control vaccine. Receptors were obtained from an adult who received the MenACWY meningococcal vaccine as a control.

This clone has only one observation. This chain connects TRBV24-1 to TRBJ2-2; D may be TRBD1 (6 bases). Germline V gives CDR1 KGHDR, CDR2 SFDVKD. The V and J ends lost 7 bases and 1 base respectively, with 6 bases between them. CDR3 length equals 13 residues. The DNA of the CDR3 is TGTGCCACCAGGACAGGGAACACCGGGGAGCTGTTTTTT. Translating gives CATRTGNTGELFF.

This chain connects TRBV7-3 to TRBJ2-5; D ambiguous. Germline V lookup: CDR1 SGHTA, CDR2 FQGTGA. CDR3 length equals 13 residues. Trimming left V 4 bases short and J 0 bases short, with 6 bases between. CDR3 in amino acids: CASSSVNQETQYF. Here the CDR3 DNA reads TGTGCCAGCAGCTCCGTCAACCAAGAGACCCAGTACTTC. Drawing the rest from reference TRBV7-3 and TRBJ2-5, the complete variable domain is GAGVSQTPSNKVTEKGKYVELRCDPISGHTALYWYRQSLGQGPEFLIYFQGTGAADDSGLPNDRFFAVRPEGSVSTLKIQRTERGDSAVYLCASSSVNQETQYFGPGTRLLVL.

The chain has TRBV28 and TRBJ2-7; 9 nucleotides line up with TRBD1. CDR3 size: 15 residues. Germline values: CDR1 MDHEN, CDR2 SYDVKM. With V trimmed by 6 bases and J by 3 bases, 9 bases remained unmatched. The CDR3 nucleotides read TGTGCCAGCAGACTTCCGGCGGGACAGGGCTACGAGCAGTACTTC. Encoded protein: CASRLPAGQGYEQYF. The variable domain in full, with the rest retrieved from reference TRBV28 and TRBJ2-7, is DVKVTQSSRYLVKRTGEKVFLECVQDMDHENMFWYRQDPGLGLRLIYFSYDVKMKEKGDIPEGYSVSREKKERFSLILESASTNQTSMYLCASRLPAGQGYEQYFGPGTRLTVT.

This rearrangement joins TRBV6-5 to TRBJ2-7; 7 positions agree with TRBD2. V lost 2 bases, J lost 3 bases, and 7 bases stayed unmatched. Germline values: CDR1 MNHEY, CDR2 SVGAGI. This CDR3 contains 15 residues. The CDR3: CASSYPSGKSYEQYF. The DNA for the CDR3 is TGTGCCAGCAGTTACCCGAGCGGGAAAAGCTACGAGCAGTACTTC.

The genes are TRBV9 and TRBJ2-7; D uncertain. V lost 0 bases and J 0 bases, leaving 7 bases between the germline ends. This CDR3 region has 14 residues. The germline V gene encodes CDR1 SGDLS and CDR2 YYNGEE. CDR3 nucleotide sequence: TGTGCCAGCAGCGTAGTGGAGAGCTCCTACGAGCAGTACTTC. It encodes CASSVVESSYEQYF.

A single count supports this clone. The rearrangement joins TRBV5-4 to TRBJ2-7; 14 nucleotides align to TRBD2. J lost 5 bases, V lost 4 bases, and 5 bases had no gene match. The CDR3 covers 15 residues. Germline V gene sequence: CDR1 SGHNT, CDR2 YYREEE (reference sequence). CDR3 nucleotide sequence: TGTGCCAGCAGCGTCGGGACTAGCGGGAGAGACGAGCAGTACTTC. Its protein product is CASSVGTSGRDEQYF.

V and J are TRBV6-6 and TRBJ1-1; weak D call: TRBD1 (5 bases). Germline V gene lookup returns CDR1 MNHNY and CDR2 SVGAGI (reference sequence). This CDR3 spans 11 amino acids. The V end was cut by 5 bases, the J end by 11 bases, with 12 bases between. The CDR3 loop reads CASSAGTKAFF. CDR3 DNA: TGTGCCAGCAGTGCCGGGACCAAGGCTTTCTTT.

The chain has TRBV6-1 and TRBJ2-7; 8 bases are a match to TRBD2. The CDR3 loop spans 18 amino acids. The trim removed 1 base at V and 2 bases at J, leaving 13 bases unmatched. Per the germline V gene, CDR1 is MNHNS and CDR2 is SASEGT. DNA of the CDR3: TGTGCCAGCAGTGAAGAAACGGGAGGGCCCGCCCAAACCTACGAGCAGTACTTC. Translating it yields CASSEETGGPAQTYEQYF.

The CDR3 spells CASSFGDRETQYF. The CDR3 nucleotides are TGTGCCAGCAGTTTTGGGGACCGGGAGACCCAGTACTTC. The chain is built from TRBV27 and TRBJ2-5; D is perhaps TRBD1 or TRBD2 (5 bases each). The CDR3 length is 13 residues. The germline V gene has CDR1 MNHEY and CDR2 SMNVEV (reference sequence). Deletions cut 3 bases from V and 5 bases from J, with 10 bases between.

This clone showed up just once. J is TRBJ2-3 and V is TRBV5-4; tentative D call: TRBD2 (6 bases). Between the trimmed V and J ends, which lost 0 bases and 5 bases, there was a span of 13 bases. The CDR3 covers 15 residues. Germline V CDR1 and CDR2: SGHNT, YYREEE (reference sequence). CDR3 nucleotide sequence: TGTGCCAGCAGCTTGGTGGGGGGTTCAGGAGATACGCAGTATTTT. Amino acids: CASSLVGGSGDTQYF.

This clone was counted a single time. The rearrangement uses TRBV18 and TRBJ1-2, with TRBD1 matching over 8 bases. The germline CDR1 and CDR2 sequences are KGHSH and LQKENI. This CDR3 has 14 residues. V trimming: 6 bases; J trimming: 4 bases; junction bases outside the gene matches: 7. The CDR3 loop reads CASSPSGQVYGYTF. The DNA of the CDR3 is TGTGCCAGCTCCCCCTCGGGACAGGTCTATGGCTACACCTTC.

The V gene is TRBV19, the J gene TRBJ1-4; 7 bases align to TRBD1. V dropped 9 bases and J dropped 4; count of bases not matched to a gene: 14. The germline V gene encodes CDR1 LNHDA and CDR2 SQIVND (reference sequence). This CDR3 contains 16 residues. CDR3 in amino acids: CASNLNQGDINEKLFF. In DNA form, the CDR3 reads TGTGCCAGCAACTTGAACCAGGGGGATATTAATGAAAAACTGTTTTTT. Using reference TRBV19 and TRBJ1-4 for the parts outside the CDR3, the full variable domain is DGGITQSPKYLFRKEGQNVTLSCEQNLNHDAMYWYRQDPGQGLRLIYYSQIVNDFQKGDIAEGYSVSREKKESFPLTVTSAQKNPTAFYLCASNLNQGDINEKLFFGSGTQLSVL.

The chain combines TRBV5-4 with TRBJ1-3; 9 bases are a match to TRBD1. The length of the CDR3 is 15 residues. The trim removed 6 bases at V and 4 bases at J, leaving 8 bases unmatched. Germline CDR1 is SGHNT and CDR2 is YYREEE (reference sequence). CDR3 protein: CASTTGTGSGNTIYF. In DNA, the CDR3 is TGTGCCAGCACCACCGGGACAGGGTCCGGAAACACCATATATTTT.

The CDR3 sequence: CASSLSPPARDTEAFF. CDR3 nucleotide sequence: TGTGCCAGCAGTTTAAGCCCCCCGGCCAGGGACACTGAAGCTTTCTTT. The chain is built from TRBV28 and TRBJ1-1; TRBD1 is a possible D gene (5 bases). Germline V gene sequence: CDR1 MDHEN, CDR2 SYDVKM. V dropped 2 bases and J dropped 3 bases, with 16 bases sitting between them. There are 16 residues in the CDR3.

This chain connects TRBV30 to TRBJ2-7, with D perhaps TRBD1 or TRBD2 (5 bases each). V was trimmed by 1 base and J by 4 bases, leaving 17 bases between them. In germline, CDR1 is GTSNPN, CDR2 SVGIG (reference sequence). The CDR3 spans 15 residues. The CDR3 DNA follows: TGTGCCTGGAGTGACGGGACGCAAAGACGGTACGAGCAGTACTTC. As protein: CAWSDGTQRRYEQYF.

This clone has only one observation. This rearrangement joins TRBV28 to TRBJ2-5; 7 positions agree with TRBD2. The germline V gene encodes CDR1 MDHEN and CDR2 SYDVKM. Losses at the gene ends were 6 bases for V and 3 bases for J; bases not matched to a gene: 10. This CDR3 contains 15 residues. CDR3 sequence reads: CASSLARGREETQYF. The CDR3 DNA follows: TGTGCCAGCAGCCTCGCCCGAGGGAGGGAAGAGACCCAGTACTTC. Based on the CDR3 plus reference TRBV28 and TRBJ2-5, the full variable domain is DVKVTQSSRYLVKRTGEKVFLECVQDMDHENMFWYRQDPGLGLRLIYFSYDVKMKEKGDIPEGYSVSREKKERFSLILESASTNQTSMYLCASSLARGREETQYFGPGTRLLVL.

The chain joins TRBV28 to TRBJ1-2, with D perhaps TRBD1 (6 bases). Germline CDR1 and CDR2: MDHEN and SYDVKM. This CDR3 spans 13 amino acids. Trimming took 3 bases from V and 7 from J, leaving 12 bases between them. This chain's CDR3 is CASSFQGRGGYTF. DNA for the CDR3: TGTGCCAGCAGTTTTCAGGGGCGCGGTGGCTACACCTTC.

The V and J genes are TRBV10-3 and TRBJ1-5; D is possibly TRBD1 (6 bases). Trimming took 5 bases from V and 4 from J, leaving 12 bases between them. Germline assignment: CDR1 ENHRY and CDR2 SYGVKD. The CDR3 contains 14 residues. In DNA, the CDR3 is TGTGCCATCAGTCCGAATGGACAGAATCAGCCCCAGCATTTT. Its protein product is CAISPNGQNQPQHF.